This TCR beta chain was sequenced in a study of cytomegalovirus exposure and HLA in healthy donors. The PCR had 60 Vbeta and 13 Jbeta primers. TCRdb's copy holds only in-frame clones and misses some; the assay was immunoSEQ multiplex PCR. The table lists some 110,000 clones, 60% to 85% of them singletons. The CDR3 is 15 residues long. Germline CDR1 and CDR2: MGHRA and YSYEKL. V was cut by 0 bases and J by 5 bases, with 13 bases left in between. The chain recombines TRBV4-1 with TRBJ2-5; TRBD1 might be the D (5 bases). The clonotype comes from a woman aged 18 to 35 in good health and CMV-seronegative. Sequenced material: PBMCs. CDR3 bases: TGCGCCAGCAGCCAAGAAGGGCAGGGAAGGGAGACCCAGTACTTC. Translating it yields CASSQEGQGRETQYF.